This T cell receptor beta chain comes out of a study of CD8+ T cells in alopecia areata (dated 2018 in TCRdb). Some background on the complete study: The treated patients took part in an open-label pilot trial in which moderate-to-severe alopecia areata was treated with oral tofacitinib at 5 to 10 mg twice daily. Tofacitinib was administered for 6 to 18 months, and 6 months of follow-up off drug were then conducted to assess delayed response and recurrence. In treated patients, disease severity was measured using the SALT score, which gives the percentage of scalp surface area affected. High-throughput TCRbeta sequencing was used to examine T cell clonal expansion in alopecia areata in both the C3H/HeJ mouse model and human patients. Human TCRbeta sequencing covered scalp tissue and sorted CD4+ and CD8+ peripheral blood T cells from patchy and totalis/universalis alopecia areata patients and healthy controls. Biopsies were taken from tofacitinib-treated patients at baseline and again at 4 and 24 weeks into treatment, and several of those patients also had a later scalp biopsy. Scalp clonality was compared across normal scalp (n=4), patchy alopecia areata scalp (n=8), and alopecia totalis/universalis scalp (n=8). RNA came from the PAXgene miRNA kit for fixed scalp, the miRNeasy kit for PBMCs, and the RNeasy kit for mouse skin. immunoSEQ multiplex PCR using 35 Vbeta forward primers and 13 Jbeta reverse primers was used to amplify TCRbeta CDR3 regions.

The CDR3, from cysteine to phenylalanine, totals 15 residues. This entry keeps only the CDR3 DNA: 45 bases, framed from base 1. CDR1 and CDR2 are read off the germline V gene as SGHRS and YFSETQ. Ends trimmed: V by 5 bases, J by 5 bases; bases unmatched to a gene: 8. A word on this clone: The specificity of this receptor is unknown. Within one base of it there is no much larger clone, and no base qualities were kept.

In light of the paper, this sample's treatment or condition label describes: oral pan-JAK inhibitor, 5-10 mg twice daily. From alopecia areata patients, peripheral blood was collected along with lesional scalp punch biopsies. PBMCs were separated by density centrifugation and stained for CD3, CD4 and CD8, after which CD4+ and CD8+ T cells were sorted on a FACSAria. The library was obtained by the immunoSEQ multiplex PCR assay. RNA was extracted from all samples and reverse transcribed into cDNA, which served as template for TCR sequencing. SuperScript III was used for first-strand cDNA synthesis, primed with a 2:1 mix of oligo-dT and random hexamers. A synthetic immune receptor repertoire was used to assess amplification bias, and residual bias was removed computationally. The original pipeline was this. Raw reads were preprocessed to remove errors, and CDR3 was defined according to IMGT conventions as the region from the conserved cysteine to phenylalanine. Clonality was computed by normalizing Shannon entropy by log2 of the number of productive unique TCRs and subtracting the result from 1. CD4 or CD8 identity of scalp clones was inferred by cross-referencing scalp TCRbeta sequences with sorted blood CD4 and CD8 repertoires. Drawn from immuneACCESS, this table holds only the in-frame rearrangements with V and J called that TCRdb kept. Clones are partly lost; checked studies trace under half to an unresolved V gene and leave the rest unexplained. D and trimming were read from the DNA, whereas the V and J calls and clone size are those reported in that table. The sample data list 200,000 or so clones, and less than 45% of these were observed just once. The biggest ten clones account for roughly 0.45% of the sample.

General study outcomes and caveats: Because the treated cohort was small and included a single nonresponder, larger studies are needed to assess links between baseline CD8+ expansion and response. Compared with normal scalp, lesional scalp had higher clonality and more expanded CD8+ clones, particularly in alopecia totalis/universalis, a pattern that suggests antigenic drive. Unlike mouse skin, where gammadelta T cells dominate, normal human skin contains resident alphabeta T cells that get sequenced too, which complicates analysis of the scalp TCR repertoire. Compared with mice, TCR sequences shared between patients were less clear, possibly partly because of HLA diversity across the patient population. Tofacitinib significantly lowered scalp clonality and the number of expanded CD8+ clones among the top 100 scalp clones. Many expanded lesional clones persisted in scalp and blood during tofacitinib treatment, which may partly explain relapse after stopping treatment.

The receptor was isolated from a human donor with alopecia areata. The specimen comprised CD4+ T cells sorted from blood, sampled around week 34, from a patient treated with tofacitinib. This receptor chain uses TRBV5-1 and TRBJ1-5; 9 nucleotides in the junction match TRBD1. CDR3 loop: CASSWDRDLDQPQHF. At the DNA level, the sequence is TGCGCCAGCAGTTGGGACAGGGACCTCGATCAGCCCCAGCATTTT.